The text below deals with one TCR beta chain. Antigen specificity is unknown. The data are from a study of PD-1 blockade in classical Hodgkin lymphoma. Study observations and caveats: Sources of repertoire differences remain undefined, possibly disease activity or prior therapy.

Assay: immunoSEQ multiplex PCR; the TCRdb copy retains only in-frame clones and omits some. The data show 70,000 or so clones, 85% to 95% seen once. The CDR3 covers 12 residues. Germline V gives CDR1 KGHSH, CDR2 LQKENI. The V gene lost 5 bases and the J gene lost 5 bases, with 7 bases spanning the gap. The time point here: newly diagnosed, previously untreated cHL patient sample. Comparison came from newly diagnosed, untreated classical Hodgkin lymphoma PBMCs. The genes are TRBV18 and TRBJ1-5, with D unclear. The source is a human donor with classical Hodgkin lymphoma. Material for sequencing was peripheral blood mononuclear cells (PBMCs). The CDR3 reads CASSGEDQPQHF. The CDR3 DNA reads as TGTGCCAGCTCAGGTGAGGATCAGCCCCAGCATTTT.